Listed here are 5 T cell receptor beta chains from one sample, sequenced in a study of blood T cell repertoires in COVID-19. Sequenced by immunoSEQ multiplex PCR; TCRdb stores in-frame clones only, minus some. The table records under 150,000 clones, roughly 90% of them present only once. The material sequenced was peripheral blood. The receptors were gathered from a woman in her sixties or seventies who had recovered from COVID-19.

This clone was seen repeatedly, ten times or more. The chain employs TRBV10-1 and TRBJ2-5, with D possibly matching TRBD2 (6 bases). V lost 9 bases and J 5 bases, leaving 7 bases between the germline ends. CDR1 is WNHNN and CDR2 is SYGVQD in the germline V gene (reference sequence). This CDR3 has 10 amino acids. As DNA, the CDR3 is TGCGCCAGTGGGGGGGAGACCCAGTACTTC. Encoded protein: CASGGETQYF.

V gene TRBV5-1 combines with J gene TRBJ2-1, with 11 bases lining up with TRBD2. Trimming removed 4 bases from V and 5 bases from J; junction bases left unmatched: 5. This CDR3 is 15 amino acids long. Germline CDR1 is SGHRS and CDR2 is YFSETQ. DNA of the CDR3: TGCGCCAGCAGCCGGGGACTAGCGGATAACAATGAGCAGTTCTTC. Translated: CASSRGLADNNEQFF.

The V gene is TRBV6-5, the J gene TRBJ2-7, with a tentative D call TRBD1 (7 bases). Germline V gene lookup returns CDR1 MNHEY and CDR2 SVGAGI. This CDR3 has 12 residues. Trimming took 8 bases from V and 4 from J, leaving 12 bases between them. CDR3 loop: CASGGGGYEQYF. CDR3 coding DNA: TGTGCCAGCGGAGGGGGCGGTTACGAGCAGTACTTC.

This clone was observed a handful of times. V usage is TRBV2 and J usage is TRBJ1-5; maybe TRBD1 (6 bases). The CDR3 runs to 14 residues. V was clipped by 7 bases and J by 3 bases, with 13 bases between them. Germline V gene lookup returns CDR1 SNHLY and CDR2 FYNNEI. The CDR3 DNA is TGTGCCAGCAATGTACAGGGATCCAATCAGCCCCAGCATTTT. It is translated as CASNVQGSNQPQHF.

The chain uses TRBV7-2 and TRBJ2-5; 11 bases line up with TRBD2. Germline V CDR1 and CDR2: SGHTA, FQGNSA. The length of the CDR3 is 16 residues. V shed 0 bases and J 3 bases; nucleotides not matched to a gene: 3. The CDR3, as DNA: TGTGCCAGCAGCTTAGCGGTAGCGGGGGGGGAAGAGACCCAGTACTTC. It codes for CASSLAVAGGEETQYF. Looking up the rest from reference TRBV7-2 and TRBJ2-5 gives the full variable domain: GAGVSQSPSNKVTEKGKDVELRCDPISGHTALYWYRQSLGQGLEFLIYFQGNSAPDKSGLPSDRFSAERTGGSVSTLTIQRTQQEDSAVYLCASSLAVAGGEETQYFGPGTRLLVL.